This T cell receptor beta chain was profiled in a study of cytotoxic CD8 clonotypes in ibrutinib-treated CLL. Roughly 2.1 micrograms of genomic DNA came from cryopreserved PBMCs for TCR beta libraries. This clone was found once. TCRdb's copy holds only in-frame clones and misses some; the assay was immunoSEQ multiplex PCR. The sample records approximately 11,000 clones, around 62% being singletons. This CDR3 has 15 residues. Germline V gene lookup returns CDR1 MNHEY and CDR2 SVGAGI. V was pared by 6 bases and J by 6 bases, with 8 bases of the junction left unmatched. The gene calls are TRBV6-5 and TRBJ1-6; 7 nucleotides agree with TRBD1. The sequence derives from a human donor with chronic lymphocytic leukemia. The source was PBMCs, collected before ibrutinib treatment. The CDR3 loop reads CASSKLGQVNSPLHF. The CDR3 DNA is TGTGCCAGCAGCAAGCTTGGACAGGTTAATTCACCCCTCCACTTT.